The clone carrying this TCR beta chain was counted between two and nine times. Its antigen is not known. Although they were nominally healthy when sampled, donors likely had unrecorded immune exposures. Amplification used 60 Vbeta primers and 13 Jbeta primers. Measured with immunoSEQ multiplex PCR; TCRdb has only the in-frame clones, and not every one. The sample consists of about 160,000 clones, about three quarters of them appearing once. The data originate from a study of cytomegalovirus exposure and HLA in healthy donors. Looking at the study overall: Researchers previously reported finding more than 100 million unique TCR beta sequences from approximately 200 million T cells.

Whole-study findings and limits: Later work found most CMV-associated TCR beta chains apparently HLA-restricted. Several top significant clusters appeared, in a later analysis, to be linked to common viral pathogens.

This receptor was taken from a middle-aged man in good health and CMV-seropositive. Sequencing was performed on PBMCs.

CDR3 bases: TGCGCCAGCAGCCGGATCAGGTCCGCCACCGGGGAGCTGTTTTTT. This encodes CASSRIRSATGELFF. The J gene is TRBJ2-2, the V gene TRBV4-1; D unclear. From germline, CDR1 is MGHRA and CDR2 YSYEKL. Trimming stripped 4 bases from V and 4 bases from J, with 13 bases between. The CDR3 contains 15 residues.